The 6 T cell receptor beta chains given below trace back to one sample, sequenced in a study of breast tumors, draining lymph nodes, adjacent tissues. Breast cancer patients provided tissue from their axillary draining lymph nodes. From the multiplex PCR reads, TCRdb called clonotypes with MiXCR, one entry per CDR3 protein. The data contain some 100,000 distinct CDR3 sequences, over 20% of them seen just once; the ten biggest clones take up more than 0.9%. Sequenced sample: axillary lymph node tissue. All receptors derive from a female donor with breast cancer. Some clones in this sample may be carry-over from other donors' samples.

This clonotype was observed at least ten times. This chain connects TRBV7-9 to TRBJ2-1; D gene uncertain. The CDR3 contains 15 residues. Germline values: CDR1 SEHNR, CDR2 FQNEAQ (reference sequence). Trimming removed 1 base at V and 4 bases at J, with 11 bases between. The CDR3 sequence is CASSLEAGIYNEQFF. As DNA, the CDR3 is TGTGCCAGCAGCTTAGAGGCAGGAATTTACAATGAGCAGTTCTTC.

This clonotype was seen repeatedly, ten times or more. The V call is TRBV2, the J call TRBJ2-1, with no clear D. Trimming removed 4 bases from V and 6 bases from J, with 7 bases in between. CDR1 is SNHLY and CDR2 is FYNNEI in the germline V gene. The CDR3 consists of 12 residues. The CDR3 loop reads CASSGPSNEQFF. CDR3 DNA sequence: TGTGCCAGCAGTGGGCCTAGCAATGAGCAGTTCTTC.

This clonotype has a count of ten or more. The chain recombines TRBV7-9 with TRBJ1-4; possibly TRBD1 for D (5 bases). CDR1 and CDR2 (germline): SEHNR, FQNEAQ (reference sequence). CDR3 length: 15 residues. V was shortened by 1 base and J by 3 bases, with 9 bases between the two germline ends. DNA for the CDR3: TGTGCCAGCAGCTTAGTGGGGGGGTCTAATGAAAAACTGTTTTTT. Amino acid sequence: CASSLVGGSNEKLFF.

This clonotype was found a few times. This rearrangement joins TRBV6-6 to TRBJ1-1, with D uncertain. Looked up from germline, CDR1 is MNHNY and CDR2 is SVGAGI (reference sequence). The CDR3 loop spans 12 amino acids. The V and J ends lost 6 bases and 1 base respectively, with 6 bases between them. The CDR3 is CASRTTNTEAFF. In DNA form, the CDR3 reads TGTGCCAGCAGAACAACGAACACTGAAGCTTTCTTT.

This clonotype was detected many times. V usage is TRBV20-1 and J usage is TRBJ2-7; 7 positions match TRBD1. The V gene's germline CDR1 is DFQATT and CDR2 SNEGSKA (reference sequence). With V trimmed by 1 base and J by 2 bases, 11 bases remained unmatched. CDR3 length: 16 residues. CDR3 sequence reads: CSARGGPGTDTYEQYF. CDR3 in DNA: TGCAGTGCTAGAGGGGGTCCCGGGACAGATACCTACGAGCAGTACTTC.

This clonotype showed up many times. This rearrangement joins TRBV6-5 to TRBJ1-2, with TRBD1 identical over 12 bases. From germline, CDR1 is MNHEY and CDR2 SVGAGI. The V segment lost 5 bases and the J segment 8 bases; nucleotides outside the gene matches: 15. CDR3 length: 17 residues. This CDR3 is CASSQTGTGGFRRGYTF. For the CDR3, the DNA is TGTGCCAGCAGTCAAACCGGGACAGGGGGCTTTCGACGGGGCTACACCTTC.